The 23 T cell receptor beta chains given below trace back to one sample, sequenced in a study of cytomegalovirus exposure and HLA in healthy donors. The table came from immunoSEQ multiplex PCR; TCRdb's copy has only in-frame clones and leaves some out. This sample has roughly 250,000 clones, with 85% to 90% found just once. Material for sequencing was PBMCs. These receptors were collected from a woman aged 18-29 years in good health and CMV-seronegative.

This clone was detected a few times. This chain uses TRBV13 with TRBJ1-6; perhaps TRBD1 as D (6 bases). Trimming stripped 7 bases from V and 2 bases from J, with 15 bases between. CDR1 PRHDT and CDR2 FYEKMQ come from the germline V gene (reference sequence). The CDR3 has 16 amino acids. CDR3 nucleotide sequence: TGTGCCAGCACCAAGGGGGGGTATACCTATAATTCACCCCTCCACTTT. Translation gives CASTKGGYTYNSPLHF.

The chain links TRBV5-1 to TRBJ2-7, with D tentatively TRBD1 (5 bases). Germline CDR1 is SGHRS and CDR2 is YFSETQ. Between the trimmed V and J ends, which lost 0 bases and 5 bases, there was a span of 9 bases. This CDR3 comprises 13 residues. DNA of the CDR3: TGCGCCAGCAGCTTGGATCCAGGGAACGAGCAGTACGTC. Protein product: CASSLDPGNEQYV.

J is TRBJ1-1 and V is TRBV6-5, with unresolved D. Per the germline V gene, CDR1 is MNHEY and CDR2 is SVGAGI. Trimming took 10 bases from V and 3 from J, leaving 15 bases between them. This CDR3 contains 13 residues. Here the CDR3 reads CATLDGADTEAFF. DNA of the CDR3: TGTGCCACCCTGGACGGAGCGGACACTGAAGCTTTCTTT.

The chain has TRBV10-2 and TRBJ2-3; D may be TRBD2 (5 bases). V was trimmed by 6 bases and J by 0 bases, leaving 13 bases between them. The CDR3 is 15 amino acids. CDR1 WSHSY and CDR2 SAAADI come from the germline V gene. This CDR3 reads CASSSQRTSTDTQYF. In DNA form, the CDR3 reads TGCGCCAGCAGCTCACAGCGGACTAGCACAGATACGCAGTATTTT.

This CDR3 is CASSQDFPDSYNEQFF. The CDR3 DNA reads as TGCGCCAGCAGCCAAGATTTCCCCGACAGCTACAATGAGCAGTTCTTC. The chain couples TRBV4-3 to TRBJ2-1, with a tentative D call TRBD1 (5 bases). The V end was cut by 0 bases, the J end by 3 bases, with 12 bases between. This CDR3 has 16 residues. Germline V gene lookup returns CDR1 LGHNA and CDR2 YSLEER.

This clone showed up just once. The chain uses TRBV28 and TRBJ2-1, with 13 bases fitting TRBD2. The V gene's germline CDR1 is MDHEN and CDR2 SYDVKM. J was trimmed by 4 bases and V by 1 base; bases with no gene match: 4. The CDR3 contains 17 residues. CDR3 loop: CASSLLTSGGKYNEQFF. The DNA for the CDR3 is TGTGCCAGCAGTTTATTGACTAGCGGGGGGAAATACAATGAGCAGTTCTTC.

V gene TRBV27 combines with J gene TRBJ2-1, with a possible D match to TRBD2 (6 bases). CDR3 size: 18 residues. In germline, CDR1 is MNHEY, CDR2 SMNVEV (reference sequence). V lost 0 bases, J lost 4 bases, and 19 bases lay in between. CDR3 protein: CASSLSVGDSQDYNEQFF. As DNA, the CDR3 is TGTGCCAGCAGTTTATCAGTGGGGGACTCCCAGGATTACAATGAGCAGTTCTTC.

V usage is TRBV5-1 and J usage is TRBJ2-3; 12 nucleotides align to TRBD1. Trimming cost V 4 bases and J 9 bases; bases outside gene matches: 15. Germline V gene data show CDR1 as SGHRS and CDR2 as YFSETQ. This CDR3 spans 17 amino acids. CDR3: CASSPPGTGGHGVTQYF. The CDR3 region has the DNA TGCGCCAGCAGCCCTCCCGGGACAGGGGGCCATGGGGTCACGCAGTATTTT.

The genes are TRBV4-3 and TRBJ1-3; D is perhaps TRBD1 (6 bases). This CDR3 region has 14 residues. CDR1 LGHNA and CDR2 YSLEER come from the germline V gene. V lost 0 bases and J 9 bases, leaving 12 bases between the germline ends. CDR3 DNA sequence: TGCGCCAGCAGCCAAGACACGGCAGGGGTCACCATATATTTT. Protein: CASSQDTAGVTIYF.

This clone was detected once. V usage is TRBV30 and J usage is TRBJ2-5; weak D call: TRBD1 (6 bases). V lost 0 bases and J lost 5, with 10 bases in between. The CDR3 spans 13 residues. Germline V CDR1 and CDR2: GTSNPN, SVGIG (reference sequence). CDR3 bases: TGTGCCTGGAGTGTGTTGCAGGGGGAGACCCAGTACTTC. Amino acid sequence: CAWSVLQGETQYF. The complete variable domain, with remaining parts taken from reference TRBV30 and TRBJ2-5, reads SQTIHQWPATLVQPVGSPLSLECTVEGTSNPNLYWYRQAAGRGLQLLFYSVGIGQISSEVPQNLSASRPQDRQFILSSKKLLLSDSGFYLCAWSVLQGETQYFGPGTRLLVL.

The V and J genes are TRBV6-1 and TRBJ1-5; 8 bases align to TRBD1. The CDR3 sequence is 14 residues long. Germline values: CDR1 MNHNS, CDR2 SASEGT. V lost 7 bases, J lost 1 base, and 3 bases stayed unmatched. This CDR3 is CASTAGGSNQPQHF. The CDR3, as DNA: TGTGCCAGCACCGCAGGGGGCAGCAATCAGCCCCAGCATTTT.

J is TRBJ1-5 and V is TRBV19; TRBD1 aligns across 7 bases. V gave up 4 bases and J gave up 0 bases; unmatched junction bases: 0. The CDR3 has 14 amino acids. In germline, CDR1 is LNHDA, CDR2 SQIVND (reference sequence). CDR3 nucleotides: TGTGCCAGTAGTAGGGACAGTAGCAATCAGCCCCAGCATTTT. The encoded protein is CASSRDSSNQPQHF.

This rearrangement joins TRBV29-1 to TRBJ1-1; D is possibly TRBD1 (6 bases). Germline V gives CDR1 SQVTM, CDR2 ANQGSEA. The ends were cut back, 4 bases at V and 0 bases at J, with 12 bases in the middle. The CDR3 sequence is 14 residues long. CDR3 loop: CSVAGNRVNTEAFF. The CDR3 DNA reads TGCAGCGTTGCTGGTAACAGGGTGAACACTGAAGCTTTCTTT.

This clone was recorded once. The chain has TRBV27 and TRBJ2-5, with D maybe TRBD2 (6 bases). Looked up from germline, CDR1 is MNHEY and CDR2 is SMNVEV (reference sequence). V was shortened by 5 bases and J by 2 bases, with 15 bases between the two germline ends. This CDR3 contains 15 residues. The CDR3: CASSLTGLGQETQYF. In DNA, the CDR3 is TGTGCCAGCAGTCTGACGGGACTCGGTCAAGAGACCCAGTACTTC.

CDR3 in DNA: TGTGCCATCACCCCGGGACAGGGACGGGACTACGAGCAGTACTTC. Protein sequence: CAITPGQGRDYEQYF. The chain employs TRBV10-3 and TRBJ2-7, with TRBD1 identical over 9 bases. The V and J ends lost 7 bases and 3 bases, in that order; junction bases with no gene match: 10. The CDR3 is 15 amino acids. CDR1 and CDR2 from the germline V gene are ENHRY and SYGVKD.

This clone has just a few counts. The CDR3 coding sequence is TGTGCCAGCAGTTACTCATTTGGGCAGGGGAATCAGCCCCAGCATTTT. Translated: CASSYSFGQGNQPQHF. The chain joins TRBV6-6 to TRBJ1-5, with a tentative D call TRBD1 (6 bases). Germline V gene lookup returns CDR1 MNHNY and CDR2 SVGAGI (reference sequence). Trimming stripped 0 bases from V and 4 bases from J, with 13 bases between. This CDR3 comprises 16 residues.

In this sample, this clone turned up once. The J gene is TRBJ1-5, the V gene TRBV28; no clear D gene. Germline-derived CDR1 and CDR2 are MDHEN and SYDVKM. Trimming cost V 2 bases and J 0 bases, with 11 bases left between them. There are 16 residues in the CDR3. The CDR3 is CASSLVESLSNQPQHF. The CDR3 DNA follows: TGTGCCAGCAGTTTAGTGGAGAGCCTTAGCAATCAGCCCCAGCATTTT.

This clone was observed a few times. CDR3: CASSEQFSPLHF. For the CDR3, the DNA is TGTGCCAGCAGTGAGCAGTTTTCACCCCTCCACTTT. The V call is TRBV2, the J call TRBJ1-6, with D hard to call. This CDR3 comprises 12 residues. Germline CDR1 SNHLY, CDR2 FYNNEI. The V gene lost 3 bases and the J gene lost 9 bases, with 6 bases spanning the gap.

The rearrangement links TRBV12-5 to TRBJ2-1, with D tentatively TRBD2 (6 bases). Germline V lookup: CDR1 LGHNT, CDR2 FRNRAP. V lost 7 bases to trimming and J lost 6 bases, with 13 bases between them. The CDR3 has 13 amino acids. The CDR3 coding sequence is TGTGCTAGTGCGTCGGGGGATCTCAATGAGCAGTTCTTC. This translates into CASASGDLNEQFF.

V usage is TRBV13 and J usage is TRBJ2-1; 12 bases fit TRBD2. CDR1 is PRHDT and CDR2 is FYEKMQ in the germline V gene (reference sequence). CDR3 size: 16 residues. V was pared by 4 bases and J by 4 bases, with 5 bases of the junction left unmatched. The CDR3, as DNA: TGTGCCAGCAGCTCGCTAGCGGGGGGGCGATACAATGAGCAGTTCTTC. This encodes CASSSLAGGRYNEQFF. The full variable domain, rest sourced from reference TRBV13 and TRBJ2-1, is AAGVIQSPRHLIKEKRETATLKCYPIPRHDTVYWYQQGPGQDPQFLISFYEKMQSDKGSIPDRFSAQQFSDYHSELNMSSLELGDSALYFCASSSLAGGRYNEQFFGPGTRLTVL.

The V call is TRBV11-2, the J call TRBJ2-7; D not resolved. The CDR3 has 17 amino acids. The germline gives CDR1 SGHAT, CDR2 FQNNGV. Trimming removed 0 bases at V and 2 bases at J, with 17 bases between. The chain's CDR3 is CASSLDGDSKTPYEQYV. CDR3 sequence (DNA): TGTGCCAGCAGCTTAGATGGCGACTCCAAAACCCCCTACGAGCAGTACGTC.

This chain links TRBV25-1 with TRBJ2-5, with 9 bases aligning to TRBD1. The CDR3 loop spans 14 amino acids. The germline gives CDR1 MGHDK, CDR2 SYGVNS. Trimming took 3 bases from V and 5 from J; bases not matched to a gene: 4. CDR3: CASSEGDRAETQYF. The DNA of the CDR3 is TGTGCCAGCAGTGAGGGGGACAGGGCCGAGACCCAGTACTTC.

A word on this clone: An end of the junction does not agree with germline; a read error may underlie this. The CDR3 protein is CASSPDRGNTGELFF. The CDR3 bases are TGTGCTAGCAGCCCCGACAGGGGGAACACCGGGGAGCTGTTTTTT. The chain couples TRBV7-7 to TRBJ2-2; TRBD1 agrees at 8 bases. Germline V gene data show CDR1 as SSHAT and CDR2 as FNYEAQ (reference sequence). The CDR3 loop spans 15 amino acids. Full variable domain (remainder filled in from reference TRBV7-7 and TRBJ2-2): GAGVSQSPRYKVTKRGQDVTLRCDPISSHATLYWYQQALGQGPEFLTYFNYEAQPDKSGLPSDRFSAERPEGSISTLTIQRTEQRDSAMYRCASSPDRGNTGELFFGEGSRLTVL.